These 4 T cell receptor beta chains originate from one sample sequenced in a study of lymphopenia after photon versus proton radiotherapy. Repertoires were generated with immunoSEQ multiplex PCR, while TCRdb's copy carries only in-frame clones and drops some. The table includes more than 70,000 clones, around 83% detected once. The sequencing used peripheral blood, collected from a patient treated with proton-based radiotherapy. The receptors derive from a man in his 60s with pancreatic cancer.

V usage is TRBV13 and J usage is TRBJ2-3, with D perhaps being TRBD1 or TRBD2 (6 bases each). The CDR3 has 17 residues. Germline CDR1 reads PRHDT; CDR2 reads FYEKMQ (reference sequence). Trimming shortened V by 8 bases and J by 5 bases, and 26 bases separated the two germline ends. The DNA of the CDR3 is TGTGCCAGCGGCAGGGGCTGGGTAGCGGAGAGGGTAGATACGCAGTATTTT. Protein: CASGRGWVAERVDTQYF.

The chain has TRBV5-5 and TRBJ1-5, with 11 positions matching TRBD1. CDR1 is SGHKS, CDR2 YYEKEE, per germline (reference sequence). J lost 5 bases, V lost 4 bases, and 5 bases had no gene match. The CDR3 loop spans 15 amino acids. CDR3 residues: CASSRGQGVDQPQHF. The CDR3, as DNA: TGTGCCAGCAGCAGGGGACAGGGGGTAGATCAGCCCCAGCATTTT.

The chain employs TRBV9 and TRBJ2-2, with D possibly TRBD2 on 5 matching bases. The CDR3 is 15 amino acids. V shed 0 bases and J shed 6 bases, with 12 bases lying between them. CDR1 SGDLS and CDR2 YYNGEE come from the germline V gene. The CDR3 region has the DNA TGTGCCAGCAGCGTAGTAGACTATGGGTCCGGGGAGCTGTTTTTT. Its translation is CASSVVDYGSGELFF. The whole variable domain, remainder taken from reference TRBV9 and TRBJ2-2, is DSGVTQTPKHLITATGQRVTLRCSPRSGDLSVYWYQQSLDQGLQFLIQYYNGEERAKGNILERFSAQQFPDLHSELNLSSLELGDSALYFCASSVVDYGSGELFFGEGSRLTVL.

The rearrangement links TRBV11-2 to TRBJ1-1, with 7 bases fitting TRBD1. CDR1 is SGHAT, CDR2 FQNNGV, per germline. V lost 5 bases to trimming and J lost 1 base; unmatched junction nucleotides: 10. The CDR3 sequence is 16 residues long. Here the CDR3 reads CASSVYRGPPNTEAFF. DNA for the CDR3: TGTGCCAGCAGCGTGTACAGGGGACCCCCGAACACTGAAGCTTTCTTT.